This is a list of T cell receptor beta chains from one sample in a study of blood T cell repertoires in COVID-19. Some clones are missing from TCRdb's copy, which holds only in-frame ones; the method was immunoSEQ multiplex PCR. The repertoire holds around 250,000 clones, 85% seen once, with less than 8.5% in the top ten. The source material was PBMCs or T cells enriched from blood (not recorded which). The receptors originated from a woman in her fifties or sixties who had been exposed to COVID-19. CDR3s leave out the opening cysteine and the closing phenylalanine or tryptophan.

j_call: TRBJ1-1
v_call: TRBV19
cdr3_aa: ASKNTNTEAF

j_call: TRBJ1-4
v_call: TRBV19
cdr3_aa: ASSIGGGNEKLF

j_call: TRBJ2-7
v_call: TRBV10-1
cdr3_aa: ASSESWGDQEQY

j_call: TRBJ2-3
v_call: TRBV4-1
cdr3_aa: ASSQEGGRVNTQY

j_call: TRBJ2-3
v_call: TRBV10-3
cdr3_aa: AIKAGDLTDTQY

j_call: TRBJ2-3
v_call: TRBV29-1
cdr3_aa: SVRLAGGGTDTQY

j_call: TRBJ1-4
v_call: TRBV29-1
cdr3_aa: SVPGRAPNEKLF

j_call: TRBJ2-7
v_call: TRBV5-1
cdr3_aa: ASSRLGQGGVYEQY

j_call: TRBJ2-3
v_call: TRBV19
cdr3_aa: ASSTSRDTQY

j_call: TRBJ2-5
v_call: TRBV9
cdr3_aa: ASSVETSFQETQY

j_call: TRBJ2-2
v_call: TRBV18
cdr3_aa: ASSPPGLNTGELF

j_call: TRBJ2-7
v_call: TRBV18
cdr3_aa: ASSPPISGLAGGLIGEEQY